This T cell receptor beta chain was sequenced in a study of shared clonotypes between healthy human individuals. Study summary: Sampling drew on donors who were a couple of women and three men aged 18 to 49. Overall study results and limits: Clonotype sharing among donors likely depends on sequencing depth.

CDR1 SGHDT and CDR2 YYEEEE come from the germline V gene. This CDR3 spans 13 amino acids. V lost 4 bases and J lost 2; bases outside the gene matches: 3. As concerns this clone: What it binds is not known.

The assay was immunoSEQ multiplex PCR, and TCRdb's table has in-frame clones only and misses some. The table shows 400,000 to 550,000 clones, with around 80% occurring only once. The source of this sequence is a woman between 35 and 50 years old in good health. Some clones in this sample may be carry-over from other donors' samples. The rearrangement uses TRBV5-6 and TRBJ2-7, with 7 bases identical to TRBD1. Source material: PBMCs. The CDR3 reads CASSGQVPYEQYF. CDR3 DNA: TGTGCCAGCAGCGGACAGGTCCCCTACGAGCAGTACTTC.